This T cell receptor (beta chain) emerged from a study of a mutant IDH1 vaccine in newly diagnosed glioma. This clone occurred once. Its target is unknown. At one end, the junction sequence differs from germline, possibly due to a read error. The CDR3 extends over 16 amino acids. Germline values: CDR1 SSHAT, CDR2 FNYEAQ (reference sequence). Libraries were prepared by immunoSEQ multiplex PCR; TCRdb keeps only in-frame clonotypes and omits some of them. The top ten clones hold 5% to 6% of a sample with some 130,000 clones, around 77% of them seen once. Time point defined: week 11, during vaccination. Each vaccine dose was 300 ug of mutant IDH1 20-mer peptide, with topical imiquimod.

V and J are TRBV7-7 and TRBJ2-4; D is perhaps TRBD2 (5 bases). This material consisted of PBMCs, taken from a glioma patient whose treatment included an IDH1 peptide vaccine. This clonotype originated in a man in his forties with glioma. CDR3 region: CASSLVQEAGRNIQYF. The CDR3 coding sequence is TGTGCTAGCAGCTTAGTGCAGGAGGCGGGTAGGAACATTCAGTACTTC.